The 3 T cell receptor beta chains below all came from one sample that was sequenced in a study of shared clonotypes between healthy human individuals. Generated by immunoSEQ multiplex PCR, the TCRdb table keeps only in-frame clones and is missing some. The table has 400,000 to 550,000 clones, 65% to 80% seen once. Sequencing was performed on PBMCs. The source is a woman in her forties in good health. Some clones in this sample may be carry-over from other donors' samples.

DNA for the CDR3: TGTGCCAGCAGCGTAAGTTCAGTTCCAGATACGCAGTATTTT. Encoded protein: CASSVSSVPDTQYF. J is TRBJ2-3 and V is TRBV9, with D unclear. Germline V gene lookup returns CDR1 SGDLS and CDR2 YYNGEE. Trimming stripped 1 base from V and 4 bases from J, with 10 bases between. The CDR3 spans 14 residues. Supplemented by reference TRBV9 and TRBJ2-3, the full variable domain reads DSGVTQTPKHLITATGQRVTLRCSPRSGDLSVYWYQQSLDQGLQFLIQYYNGEERAKGNILERFSAQQFPDLHSELNLSSLELGDSALYFCASSVSSVPDTQYFGPGTRLTVL.

Turning to this clone: The identical CDR3 is also encoded by other nucleotide sequences in the sample. The chain recombines TRBV5-6 with TRBJ1-5, with unresolved D. With 0 bases removed from V and 5 bases from J, the gap between germline ends came to 12 bases. The germline gives CDR1 SGHDT, CDR2 YYEEEE. CDR3 length equals 15 residues. The CDR3 reads CASSLATLGDQPQHF. DNA of the CDR3: TGTGCCAGCAGCTTGGCCACTCTGGGCGATCAGCCCCAGCATTTT.

This clone has a handful of counts. Given a much more abundant clone one base away, this may be a read error. This sequence joins TRBV27 and TRBJ2-5, with D hard to call. Gene TRBJ2-7 matches the end of the DNA better, so the J call may be wrong. The CDR3 totals 11 residues. Germline V lookup: CDR1 MNHEY, CDR2 SMNVEV (reference sequence). CDR3 residues: CASSFLYEQYF. For the CDR3, the DNA is TGTGCCAGCAGTTTCCTCTACGAGCAGTACTTC.